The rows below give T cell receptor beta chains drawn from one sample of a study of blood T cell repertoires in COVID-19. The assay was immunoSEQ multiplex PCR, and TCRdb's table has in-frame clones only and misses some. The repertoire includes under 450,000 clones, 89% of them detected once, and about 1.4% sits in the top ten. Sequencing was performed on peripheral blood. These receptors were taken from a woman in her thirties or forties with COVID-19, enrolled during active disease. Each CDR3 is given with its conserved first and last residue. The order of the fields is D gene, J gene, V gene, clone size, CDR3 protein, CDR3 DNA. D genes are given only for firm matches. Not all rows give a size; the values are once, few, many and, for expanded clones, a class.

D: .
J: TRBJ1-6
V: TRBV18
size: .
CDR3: CASSPSSSGTRPLHF
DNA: TGTGCCAGCTCACCTAGTTCCTCCGGGACAAGACCCCTCCACTTT

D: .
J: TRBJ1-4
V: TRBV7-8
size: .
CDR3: CASTYRGADEKLFF
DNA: TGTGCCAGCACCTACCGGGGGGCAGATGAAAAACTGTTTTTT

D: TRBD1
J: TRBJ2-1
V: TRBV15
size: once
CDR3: CATSRRDRGDEQFF
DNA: TGTGCCACCAGCAGGAGGGACAGGGGGGATGAGCAGTTCTTC

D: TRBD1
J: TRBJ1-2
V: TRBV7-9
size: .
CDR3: CASSLRDSHNYGYTF
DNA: TGTGCCAGCAGCCTACGGGACAGCCATAACTATGGCTACACCTTC

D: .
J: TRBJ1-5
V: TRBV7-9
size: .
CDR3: CASSLVGQGPYQPQHF
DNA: TGTGCCAGCAGCTTAGTGGGGCAGGGCCCTTATCAGCCCCAGCATTTT

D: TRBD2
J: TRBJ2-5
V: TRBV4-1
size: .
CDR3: CASSQGTLAGGQETQYF
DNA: TGCGCCAGCAGCCAAGGAACTCTAGCGGGGGGACAAGAGACCCAGTACTTC

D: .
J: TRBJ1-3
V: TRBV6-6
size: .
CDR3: CASSQTASTAGNTIYF
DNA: TGTGCCAGCAGTCAGACAGCATCGACCGCTGGAAACACCATATATTTT

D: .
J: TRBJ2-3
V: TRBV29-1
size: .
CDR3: CSVHQRVSDTQYF
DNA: TGCAGCGTTCACCAGAGGGTTTCAGATACGCAGTATTTT

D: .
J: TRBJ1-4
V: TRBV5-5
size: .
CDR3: CASSLTFTTDEKLFF
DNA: TGTGCCAGCAGCTTGACCTTTACGACAGATGAAAAACTGTTTTTT

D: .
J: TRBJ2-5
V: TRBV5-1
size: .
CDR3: CASSFGGLETQYF
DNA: TGCGCCAGCAGCTTTGGGGGCTTAGAGACCCAGTACTTC

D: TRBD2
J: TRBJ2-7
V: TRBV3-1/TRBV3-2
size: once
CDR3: CASSQAGEGHRSSYEQYF
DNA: TGTGCCAGCAGCCAAGCGGGGGAGGGGCACAGAAGCTCCTACGAGCAGTACTTC

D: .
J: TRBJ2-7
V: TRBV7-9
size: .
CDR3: CATLSEGSSYEQYF
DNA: TGTGCCACCCTAAGCGAGGGAAGTTCCTACGAGCAGTACTTC

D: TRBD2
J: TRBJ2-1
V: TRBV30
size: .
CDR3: CAWRRLAGGYNEQFF
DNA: TGTGCCTGGAGGAGACTAGCGGGGGGGTACAATGAGCAGTTCTTC

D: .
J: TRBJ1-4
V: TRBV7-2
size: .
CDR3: CASSQQGNVEKLFF
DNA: TGTGCCAGCAGTCAACAGGGAAACGTTGAAAAACTGTTTTTT

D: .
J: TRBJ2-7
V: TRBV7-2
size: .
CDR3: CASSLRGTDYEQYF
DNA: TGTGCCAGCAGCTTACGGGGGACGGACTACGAGCAGTACTTC

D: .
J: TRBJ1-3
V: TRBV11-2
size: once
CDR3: CASSSVVSGNTIYF
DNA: TGTGCCAGCAGCTCCGTGGTCAGTGGAAACACCATATATTTT

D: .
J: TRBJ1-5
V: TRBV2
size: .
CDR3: CASSVTGFRSNQPQHF
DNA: TGTGCCAGCAGTGTAACAGGCTTTAGGAGCAATCAGCCCCAGCATTTT

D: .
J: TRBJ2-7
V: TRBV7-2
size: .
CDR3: CASSSVIGNYEQYF
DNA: TGTGCCAGCAGCTCAGTCATCGGGAACTACGAGCAGTACTTC

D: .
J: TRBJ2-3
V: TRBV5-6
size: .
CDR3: CASSSTKEWTPEGTDTQYF
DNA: TGTGCCAGCAGCTCCACCAAGGAATGGACACCGGAGGGAACAGATACGCAGTATTTT

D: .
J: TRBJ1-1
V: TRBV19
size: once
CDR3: CASSPFDTPNTEAFF
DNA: TGTGCCAGTAGTCCCTTTGACACCCCGAACACTGAAGCTTTCTTT

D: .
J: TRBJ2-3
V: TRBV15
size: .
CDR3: CATSTPGEDTQYF
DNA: TGTGCCACCAGCACCCCAGGGGAAGATACGCAGTATTTT

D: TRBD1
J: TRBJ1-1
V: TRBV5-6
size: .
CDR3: CASSLDTGAVMNTEAFF
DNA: TGTGCCAGCAGCTTAGACACAGGGGCCGTGATGAACACTGAAGCTTTCTTT

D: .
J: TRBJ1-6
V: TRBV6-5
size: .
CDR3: CASSPWGQGSPLHF
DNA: TGTGCCAGCAGTCCCTGGGGGCAAGGCTCACCCCTCCACTTT

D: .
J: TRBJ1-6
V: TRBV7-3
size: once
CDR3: CASSLQGGSPLHF
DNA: TGTGCCAGCAGCTTACAGGGCGGTTCACCCCTCCACTTT

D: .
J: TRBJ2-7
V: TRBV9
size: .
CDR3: CASSARSVGEQYF
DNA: TGTGCCAGCAGCGCCCGGTCTGTCGGCGAGCAGTACTTC

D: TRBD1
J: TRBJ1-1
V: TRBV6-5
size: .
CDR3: CASSGQGVAEAFF
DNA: TGTGCCAGCAGCGGACAGGGAGTCGCTGAAGCTTTCTTT

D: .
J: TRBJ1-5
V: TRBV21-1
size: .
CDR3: CASSSATGDQPQHF
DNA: TGTGCCAGCAGCTCGGCGACGGGGGACCAGCCCCAGCATTTT

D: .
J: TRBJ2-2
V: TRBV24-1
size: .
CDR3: CATSDWGVITGELFF
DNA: TGTGCCACCAGTGATTGGGGGGTTATCACCGGGGAGCTGTTTTTT

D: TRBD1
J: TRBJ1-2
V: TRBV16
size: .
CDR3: CASSQTGVYGYTF
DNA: TGTGCCAGCAGCCAAACAGGGGTCTATGGCTACACCTTC

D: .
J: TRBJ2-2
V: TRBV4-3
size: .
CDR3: CASSQAGMSGELFF
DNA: TGCGCCAGCAGCCAAGCAGGGATGAGCGGGGAGCTGTTTTTT

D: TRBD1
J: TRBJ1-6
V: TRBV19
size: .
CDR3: CASSIPGTADSPLHF
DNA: TGTGCCAGTAGTATCCCCGGGACAGCCGATTCACCCCTCCACTTT

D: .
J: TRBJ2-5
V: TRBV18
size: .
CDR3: CASSPNRGGETQYF
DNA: TGTGCCAGCTCACCAAACAGGGGAGGAGAGACCCAGTACTTC

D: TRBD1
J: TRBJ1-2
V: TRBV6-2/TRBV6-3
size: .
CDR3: CASSYGPGTGGSGYTF
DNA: TGTGCCAGCAGTTACGGTCCCGGGACAGGGGGCTCTGGCTACACCTTC

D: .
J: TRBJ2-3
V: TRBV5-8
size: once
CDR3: CASSLPGTDTQYF
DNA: TGTGCCAGCAGCTTGCCTGGCACAGATACGCAGTATTTT

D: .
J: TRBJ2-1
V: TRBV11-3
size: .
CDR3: CASSLDHAGTEQFF
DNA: TGTGCCAGCAGCTTAGATCATGCGGGGACTGAGCAGTTCTTC

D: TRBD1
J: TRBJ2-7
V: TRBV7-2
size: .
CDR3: CASSLPGQGAGKQYF
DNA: TGTGCCAGCAGCTTACCGGGACAGGGAGCTGGTAAGCAGTACTTC

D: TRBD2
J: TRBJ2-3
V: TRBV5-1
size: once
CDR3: CASSFSSGADTQYF
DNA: TGCGCCAGCAGCTTTTCTAGCGGTGCAGATACGCAGTATTTT

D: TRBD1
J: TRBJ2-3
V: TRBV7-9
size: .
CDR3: CASSLRGQRPADTQYF
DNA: TGTGCCAGCAGCTTAAGGGGACAGAGACCGGCAGATACGCAGTATTTT

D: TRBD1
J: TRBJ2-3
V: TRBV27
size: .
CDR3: CASTLYGTGDADTQYF
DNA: TGTGCCAGCACCCTATACGGGACAGGGGATGCAGATACGCAGTATTTT

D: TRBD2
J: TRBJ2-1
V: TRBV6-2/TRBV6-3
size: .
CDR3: CASSYRRLAGVSYNEQFF
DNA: TGTGCCAGCAGTTACCGCAGACTAGCGGGAGTGTCCTACAATGAGCAGTTCTTC

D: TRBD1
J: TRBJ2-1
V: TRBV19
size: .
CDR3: CASSDRQGVSYNEQFF
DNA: TGTGCCAGTAGTGATCGACAGGGGGTCTCCTACAATGAGCAGTTCTTC